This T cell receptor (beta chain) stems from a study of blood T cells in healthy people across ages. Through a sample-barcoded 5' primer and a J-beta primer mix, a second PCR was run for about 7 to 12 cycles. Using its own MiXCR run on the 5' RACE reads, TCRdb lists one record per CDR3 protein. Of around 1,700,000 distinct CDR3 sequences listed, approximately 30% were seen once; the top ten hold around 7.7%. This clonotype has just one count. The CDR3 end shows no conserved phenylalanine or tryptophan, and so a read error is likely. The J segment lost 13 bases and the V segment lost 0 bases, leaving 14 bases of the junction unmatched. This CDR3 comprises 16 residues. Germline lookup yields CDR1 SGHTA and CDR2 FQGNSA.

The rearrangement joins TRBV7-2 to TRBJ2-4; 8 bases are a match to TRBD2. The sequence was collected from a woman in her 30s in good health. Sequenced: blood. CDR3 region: CASSLALAGTDNEQYC. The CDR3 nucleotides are TGTGCCAGCAGCTTAGCTTTAGCGGGGACGGATAATGAGCAGTACTGC.